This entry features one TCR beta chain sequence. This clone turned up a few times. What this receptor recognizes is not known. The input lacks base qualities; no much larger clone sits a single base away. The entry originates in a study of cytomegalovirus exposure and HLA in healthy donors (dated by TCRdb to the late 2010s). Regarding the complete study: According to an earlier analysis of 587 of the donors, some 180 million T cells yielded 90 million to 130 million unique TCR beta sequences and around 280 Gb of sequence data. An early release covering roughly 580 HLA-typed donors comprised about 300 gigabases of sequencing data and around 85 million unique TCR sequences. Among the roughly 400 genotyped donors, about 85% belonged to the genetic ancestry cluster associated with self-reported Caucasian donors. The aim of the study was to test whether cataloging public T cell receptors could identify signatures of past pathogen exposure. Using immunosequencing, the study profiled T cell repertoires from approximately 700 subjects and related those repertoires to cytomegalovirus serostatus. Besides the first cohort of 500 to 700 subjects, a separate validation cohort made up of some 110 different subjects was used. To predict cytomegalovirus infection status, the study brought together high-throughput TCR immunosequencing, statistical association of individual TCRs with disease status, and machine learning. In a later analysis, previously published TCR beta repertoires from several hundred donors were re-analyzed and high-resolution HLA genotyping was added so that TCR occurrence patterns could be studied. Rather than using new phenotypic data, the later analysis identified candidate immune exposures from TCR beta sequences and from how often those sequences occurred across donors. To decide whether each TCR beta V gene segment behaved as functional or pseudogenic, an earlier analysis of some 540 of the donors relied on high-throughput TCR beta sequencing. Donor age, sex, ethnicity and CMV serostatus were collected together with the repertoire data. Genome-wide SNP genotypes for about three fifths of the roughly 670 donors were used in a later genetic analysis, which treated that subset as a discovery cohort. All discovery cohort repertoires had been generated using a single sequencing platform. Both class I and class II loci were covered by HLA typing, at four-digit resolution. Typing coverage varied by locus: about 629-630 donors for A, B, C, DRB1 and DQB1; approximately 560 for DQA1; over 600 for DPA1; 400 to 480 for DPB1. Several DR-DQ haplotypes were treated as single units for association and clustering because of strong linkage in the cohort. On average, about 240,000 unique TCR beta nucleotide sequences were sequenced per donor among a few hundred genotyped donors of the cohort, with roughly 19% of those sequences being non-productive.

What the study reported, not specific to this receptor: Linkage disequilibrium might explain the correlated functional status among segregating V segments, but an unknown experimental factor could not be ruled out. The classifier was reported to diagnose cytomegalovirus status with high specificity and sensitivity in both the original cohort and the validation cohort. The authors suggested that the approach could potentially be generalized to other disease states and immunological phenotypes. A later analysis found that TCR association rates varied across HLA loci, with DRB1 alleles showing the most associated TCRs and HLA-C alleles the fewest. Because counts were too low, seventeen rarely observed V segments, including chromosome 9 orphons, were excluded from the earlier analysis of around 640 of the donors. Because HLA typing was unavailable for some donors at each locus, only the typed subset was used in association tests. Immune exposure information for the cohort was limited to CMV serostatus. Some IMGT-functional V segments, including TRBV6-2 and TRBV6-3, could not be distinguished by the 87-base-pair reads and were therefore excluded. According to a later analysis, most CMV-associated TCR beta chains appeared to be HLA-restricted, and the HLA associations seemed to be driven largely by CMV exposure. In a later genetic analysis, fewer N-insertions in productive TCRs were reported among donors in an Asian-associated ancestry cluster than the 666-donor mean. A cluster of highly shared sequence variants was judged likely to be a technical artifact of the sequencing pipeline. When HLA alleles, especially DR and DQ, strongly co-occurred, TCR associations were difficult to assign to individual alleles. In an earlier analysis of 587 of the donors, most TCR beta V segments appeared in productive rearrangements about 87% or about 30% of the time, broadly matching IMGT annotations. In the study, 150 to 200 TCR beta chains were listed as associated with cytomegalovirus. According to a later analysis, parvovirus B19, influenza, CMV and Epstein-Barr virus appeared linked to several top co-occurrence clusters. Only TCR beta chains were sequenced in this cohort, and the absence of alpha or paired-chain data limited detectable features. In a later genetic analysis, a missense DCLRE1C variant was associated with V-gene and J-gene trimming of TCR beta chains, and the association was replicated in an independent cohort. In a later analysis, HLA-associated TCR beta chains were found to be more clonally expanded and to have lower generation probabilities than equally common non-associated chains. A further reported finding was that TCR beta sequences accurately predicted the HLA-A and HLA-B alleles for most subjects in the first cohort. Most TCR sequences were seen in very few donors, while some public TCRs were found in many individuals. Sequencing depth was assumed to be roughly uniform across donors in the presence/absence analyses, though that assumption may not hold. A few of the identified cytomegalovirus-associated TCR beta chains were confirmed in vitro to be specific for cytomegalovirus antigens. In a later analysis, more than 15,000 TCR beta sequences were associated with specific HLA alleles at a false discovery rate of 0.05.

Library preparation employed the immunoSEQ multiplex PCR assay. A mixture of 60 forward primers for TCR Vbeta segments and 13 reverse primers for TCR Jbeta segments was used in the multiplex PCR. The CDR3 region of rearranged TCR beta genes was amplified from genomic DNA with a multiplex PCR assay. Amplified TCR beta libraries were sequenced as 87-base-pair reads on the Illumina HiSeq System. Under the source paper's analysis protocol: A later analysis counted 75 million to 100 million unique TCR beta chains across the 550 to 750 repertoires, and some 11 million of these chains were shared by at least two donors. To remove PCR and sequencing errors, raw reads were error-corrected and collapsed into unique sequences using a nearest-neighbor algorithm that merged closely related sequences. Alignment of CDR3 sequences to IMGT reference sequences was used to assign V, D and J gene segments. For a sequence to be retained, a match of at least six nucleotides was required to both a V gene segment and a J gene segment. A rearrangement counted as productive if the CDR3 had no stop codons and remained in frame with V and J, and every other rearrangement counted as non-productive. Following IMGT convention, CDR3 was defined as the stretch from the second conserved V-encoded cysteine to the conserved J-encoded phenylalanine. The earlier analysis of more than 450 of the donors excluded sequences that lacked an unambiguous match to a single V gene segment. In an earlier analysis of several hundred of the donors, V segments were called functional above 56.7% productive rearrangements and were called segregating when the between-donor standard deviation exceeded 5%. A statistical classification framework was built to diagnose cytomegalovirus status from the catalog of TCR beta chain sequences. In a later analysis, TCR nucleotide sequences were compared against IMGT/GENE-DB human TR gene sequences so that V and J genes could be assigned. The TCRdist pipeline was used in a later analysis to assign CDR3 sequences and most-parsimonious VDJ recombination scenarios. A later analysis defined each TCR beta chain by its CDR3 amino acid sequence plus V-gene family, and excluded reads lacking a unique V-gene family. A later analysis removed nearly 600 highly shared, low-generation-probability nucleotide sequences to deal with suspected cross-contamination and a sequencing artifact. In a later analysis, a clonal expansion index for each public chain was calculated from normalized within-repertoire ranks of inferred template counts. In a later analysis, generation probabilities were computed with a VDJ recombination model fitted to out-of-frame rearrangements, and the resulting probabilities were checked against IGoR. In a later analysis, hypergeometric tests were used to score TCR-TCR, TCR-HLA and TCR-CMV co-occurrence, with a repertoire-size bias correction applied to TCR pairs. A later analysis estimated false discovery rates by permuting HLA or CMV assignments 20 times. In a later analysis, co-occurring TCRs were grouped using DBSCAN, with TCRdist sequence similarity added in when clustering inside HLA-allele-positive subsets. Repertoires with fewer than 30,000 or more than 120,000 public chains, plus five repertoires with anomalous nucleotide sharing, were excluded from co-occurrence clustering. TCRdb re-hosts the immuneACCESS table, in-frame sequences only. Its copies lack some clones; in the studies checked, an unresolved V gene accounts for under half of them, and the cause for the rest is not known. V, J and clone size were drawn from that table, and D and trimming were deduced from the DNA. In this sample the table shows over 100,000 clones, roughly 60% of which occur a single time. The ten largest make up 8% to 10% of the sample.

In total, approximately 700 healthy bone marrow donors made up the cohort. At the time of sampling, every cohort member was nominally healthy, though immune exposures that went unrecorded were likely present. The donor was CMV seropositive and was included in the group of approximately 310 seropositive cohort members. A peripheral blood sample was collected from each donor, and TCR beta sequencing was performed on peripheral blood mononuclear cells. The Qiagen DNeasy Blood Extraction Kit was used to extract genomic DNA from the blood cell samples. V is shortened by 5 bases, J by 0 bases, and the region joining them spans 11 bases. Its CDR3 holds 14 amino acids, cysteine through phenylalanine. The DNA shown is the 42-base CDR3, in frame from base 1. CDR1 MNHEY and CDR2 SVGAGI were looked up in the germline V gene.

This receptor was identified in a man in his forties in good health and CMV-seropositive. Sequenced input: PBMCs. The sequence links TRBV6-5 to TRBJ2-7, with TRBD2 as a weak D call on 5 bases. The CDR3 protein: CASSPDFSSYEQYF. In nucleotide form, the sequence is TGTGCCAGCAGTCCGGACTTTAGCTCCTACGAGCAGTACTTC.